This T cell receptor (beta chain) was identified in a study of blood T cells in healthy people across ages. Study-level findings and limits: Leaving the PBMCs unsorted stopped any conclusive comparison of naive versus antigen-experienced cells. Possibly confounding the expanded clonotype changes was the fact that donor CMV status was unknown. Long-lived donors had more naive CD4+ cells and higher diversity than aged donors. Researchers judged that diversity estimates from one million T cells fell short of true values.

With a J-beta primer mix and a sample-barcoded 5' primer, a second PCR ran about 6 to 11 cycles. One entry per CDR3 protein, called by TCRdb with MiXCR from the 5' RACE reads. Seen here are 450,000 to 700,000 distinct CDR3 sequences, 25% to 30% observed once, and the top ten hold 18%. This CDR3 contains 15 residues. The junction had 12 bases not matched to a gene; V was cut back by 9 bases and J by 5 bases. With regard to this clonotype: The antigen is not known.

This chain links TRBV12-3 or TRBV12-4 with TRBJ1-2, with 10 bases fitting TRBD1. The TCR sequence derives from a woman between 70 and 85 years old in good health. Sequencing was carried out using blood. CDR3 DNA: TGTGCCAGTACGAATCCGGGACAGGGGACTTATGGCTACACCTTC. Translated, it gives CASTNPGQGTYGYTF.